This T cell receptor (beta chain) was sequenced in a study of blood T cells in healthy people across ages. As concerns this clonotype: The target antigen is unknown.

With V trimmed by 6 bases and J by 1 base, 16 bases remained unmatched. Germline lookup yields CDR1 SGHAT and CDR2 FQNNGV. The CDR3 is 20 residues long. General observations from the study: CMV status of donors was not determined, possibly confounding expanded clonotype changes.

The use of a sample-barcoded 5' primer and a J-beta primer mix characterized a second PCR of about 7 to 12 cycles. Every cDNA molecule carried a tag from a template-switch adaptor bearing 12 random nucleotides. From each sample, at least 2.5 million paired-end reads containing CDR3 were obtained. One entry per CDR3 protein results from TCRdb running MiXCR on the 5' RACE reads. The sample contains about 670,000 distinct CDR3 sequences, over 40% of which appear only once. The sequence was obtained from a man older than 75 in good health. Sample: blood. This sequence joins TRBV11-2 and TRBJ2-2; 11 bases are a match to TRBD2. The CDR3 region is CASRFLAGGRNAQNTGELFF. In DNA form, the CDR3 reads TGTGCCAGCAGATTCCTAGCGGGGGGTCGGAACGCACAGAACACCGGGGAGCTGTTTTTT.